The 14 T cell receptor beta chains listed next were all sequenced from one sample in a study of CD8 T cells in Susac syndrome. Random hexamers were used to reverse transcribe the RNA input (0.5 to 1 ug). Using its own MiXCR run on the immunoSEQ multiplex PCR reads, TCRdb lists one record per CDR3 protein. There are roughly 130,000 distinct CDR3 sequences in the sample; 90% to 95% occur only once, and more than 0.09% lies in the top ten. The sequencing sample was made of CD4+ T cells from PBMCs. These receptors all come from a human donor in good health.

V gene TRBV3-1 combines with J gene TRBJ2-7, with D possibly matching TRBD2 (7 bases). Trimming left V 4 bases short and J 7 bases short, with 20 bases between. The CDR3 runs 15 residues. Germline CDR1 LGHDT, CDR2 YNNKEL (reference sequence). As DNA, the CDR3 is TGTGCCAGCAGCCCCTACCGGGGGGCATCTGCGGAGCAGTACTTC. The encoded protein is CASSPYRGASAEQYF.

This clonotype was observed once. The V and J genes are TRBV11-2 and TRBJ2-7; D uncertain. The CDR3 covers 15 residues. V was cut by 2 bases and J by 2 bases, with 13 bases left in between. The germline V gene encodes CDR1 SGHAT and CDR2 FQNNGV. The CDR3 bases are TGTGCCAGCAGCTTAATGCAGGTCTTAACCTACGAGCAGTACTTC. It specifies CASSLMQVLTYEQYF.

The gene calls are TRBV6-5 and TRBJ2-7; 12 bases match TRBD2. This CDR3 spans 16 amino acids. The ends lost 4 bases at V and 4 bases at J; junction bases unmatched: 8. Germline CDR1 and CDR2: MNHEY and SVGAGI. The CDR3 bases are TGTGCCAGCAGTTCGTTCGAGACTAGCGGGAGTTACGAGCAGTACTTC. Its protein product is CASSSFETSGSYEQYF.

The chain uses TRBV5-1 and TRBJ2-2; 13 bases are a match to TRBD2. Germline loops: CDR1 SGHRS, CDR2 YFSETQ. The CDR3 runs 18 residues. The V segment lost 0 bases and the J segment 3 bases; nucleotides outside the gene matches: 5. CDR3 region: CASSLGTSGRIDTGELFF. The CDR3 DNA reads TGCGCCAGCAGCTTGGGGACTAGCGGGAGAATCGACACCGGGGAGCTGTTTTTT.

V and J are TRBV5-1 and TRBJ2-1; 7 nucleotides match TRBD2. V trimming: 0 bases; J trimming: 9 bases; junction bases outside the gene matches: 3. The CDR3 consists of 13 residues. Germline values: CDR1 SGHRS, CDR2 YFSETQ. CDR3 DNA: TGCGCCAGCAGCTTGGCCTGGGGGGGTGAGCAGTTCTTC. Residues: CASSLAWGGEQFF.

This sequence joins TRBV25-1 and TRBJ2-1; 11 bases map to TRBD2. The V gene's germline CDR1 is MGHDK and CDR2 SYGVNS. The length of the CDR3 is 15 residues. With 1 base clipped from V and 6 bases from J, the junction kept 2 bases outside the gene matches. DNA for the CDR3: TGTGCCAGCAGTGAATCTAGCGGGAGGATCAATGAGCAGTTCTTC. Translating it yields CASSESSGRINEQFF.

The chain carries TRBV19 and TRBJ1-5; D is possibly TRBD1 (6 bases). The germline V gene encodes CDR1 LNHDA and CDR2 SQIVND (reference sequence). The V gene lost 5 bases and the J gene lost 6 bases, with 20 bases spanning the gap. CDR3 length: 16 amino acids. This chain's CDR3 is CASSPLRGQWGQPQHF. The CDR3 nucleotides read TGTGCCAGTAGTCCCCTTCGAGGACAGTGGGGTCAGCCCCAGCATTTT.

The chain carries TRBV5-1 and TRBJ1-1, with unresolved D. From germline, CDR1 is SGHRS and CDR2 YFSETQ. The V end lost 0 bases, the J end lost 1 base, and 7 bases lay between the germline ends. The CDR3 has 14 amino acids. The CDR3 spells CASSLGHPNTEAFF. CDR3 nucleotide sequence: TGCGCCAGCAGCTTGGGACACCCGAACACTGAAGCTTTCTTT. Together with reference TRBV5-1 and TRBJ1-1, the CDR3 gives the full variable domain: KAGVTQTPRYLIKTRGQQVTLSCSPISGHRSVSWYQQTPGQGLQFLFEYFSETQRNKGNFPGRFSGRQFSNSRSEMNVSTLELGDSALYLCASSLGHPNTEAFFGQGTRLTVV.

This clonotype was counted a single time. The chain is built from TRBV3-1 and TRBJ1-5; D not certain. This CDR3 region has 18 residues. Germline values: CDR1 LGHDT, CDR2 YNNKEL (reference sequence). The V end was cut by 8 bases, the J end by 0 bases, with 23 bases between. The CDR3 loop reads CASQHLSEVLYSNQPQHF. As DNA, the CDR3 is TGTGCCAGCCAACACCTAAGCGAGGTGTTGTATAGCAATCAGCCCCAGCATTTT.

V usage is TRBV7-2 and J usage is TRBJ2-5, with TRBD1 matching over 9 bases. Germline CDR1 and CDR2: SGHTA and FQGNSA. The CDR3 spans 15 residues. V gave up 4 bases and J gave up 5 bases; unmatched junction bases: 8. CDR3 sequence: CASSSYRGLWETQYF. The CDR3 region has the DNA TGTGCCAGCAGCTCGTACAGGGGGCTGTGGGAGACCCAGTACTTC. Full variable domain (rest looked up from reference TRBV7-2 and TRBJ2-5): GAGVSQSPSNKVTEKGKDVELRCDPISGHTALYWYRQSLGQGLEFLIYFQGNSAPDKSGLPSDRFSAERTGGSVSTLTIQRTQQEDSAVYLCASSSYRGLWETQYFGPGTRLLVL.

V gene TRBV7-2 combines with J gene TRBJ2-7; TRBD2 matches 8 bases. CDR3 length: 14 residues. Germline V gene data show CDR1 as SGHTA and CDR2 as FQGNSA. The V gene end was trimmed by 7 bases and the J gene end by 4 bases; junction bases not matched to a gene: 9. The CDR3 loop reads CASTYQRESYEQYF. The CDR3 DNA sequence: TGTGCCAGCACCTACCAGCGGGAGAGTTACGAGCAGTACTTC.

This clonotype was observed a handful of times. The CDR3 bases are TGTGCCAGCAGCTTATCTAGCGGCTACAATGAGCAGTTCTTC. Translation gives CASSLSSGYNEQFF. The chain carries TRBV11-2 and TRBJ2-1; 7 bases align to TRBD2. The CDR3 covers 14 residues. The trim removed 2 bases at V and 3 bases at J, leaving 1 base unmatched. Germline loops: CDR1 SGHAT, CDR2 FQNNGV.

This chain joins TRBV23-1 and TRBJ1-2; D gene ambiguous. TRBV23-1 carries the ORF label, with uncertain function. CDR3 size: 13 residues. Trimming took off 8 bases at V and 6 bases at J, with 16 bases between the two ends. The CDR3 sequence: CASGEPPKDGYTF. CDR3 nucleotide sequence: TGCGCCAGCGGCGAACCACCCAAAGATGGCTACACCTTC.

The chain links TRBV12-3 or TRBV12-4 to TRBJ1-5; 8 bases agree with TRBD1. After removal of 5 bases from V and 3 bases from J, the junction contained 9 bases not matched to a gene. The CDR3 has 16 amino acids. CDR3 coding DNA: TGTGCCAGCAGTGCCGCGACAGGGGCGATCAATCAGCCCCAGCATTTT. Protein sequence: CASSAATGAINQPQHF.